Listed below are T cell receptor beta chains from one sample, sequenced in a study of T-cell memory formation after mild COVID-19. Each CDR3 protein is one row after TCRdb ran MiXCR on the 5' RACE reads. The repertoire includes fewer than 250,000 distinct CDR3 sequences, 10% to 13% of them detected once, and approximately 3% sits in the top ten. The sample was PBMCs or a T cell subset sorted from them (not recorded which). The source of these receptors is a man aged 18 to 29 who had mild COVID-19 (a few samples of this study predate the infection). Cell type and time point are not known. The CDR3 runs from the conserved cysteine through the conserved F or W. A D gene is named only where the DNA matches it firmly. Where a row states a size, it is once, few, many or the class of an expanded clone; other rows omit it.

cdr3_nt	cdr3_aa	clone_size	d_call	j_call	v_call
TGCGCCAGCACACGGGAGGGGGCCTCCTACAATGAGCAGTTCTTC	CASTREGASYNEQFF	few	.	TRBJ2-1	TRBV5-1
TGTGCCAGCAGTTCCAGTTTGAGCTCCTACAATGAGCAGTTCTTC	CASSSSLSSYNEQFF	.	.	TRBJ2-1	TRBV27
TGTGCCAGCAGTCCGGGACAGTTATATGGCTACACCTTC	CASSPGQLYGYTF	.	TRBD1	TRBJ1-2	TRBV6-1
TGTGCCATCAGGGGCCACTTCCCCGGACAGGGGGCATGGAACACTGAAGCTTTCTTT	CAIRGHFPGQGAWNTEAFF	few	TRBD1	TRBJ1-1	TRBV10-3
TGTGCCAGCAGCTTAGTGGCATCTGAGCAGTTCTTC	CASSLVASEQFF	once	.	TRBJ2-1	TRBV7-8
TGTGCCACCAGTGATCAAAACAGGGGGCGAGGTGAGCAGTTCTTC	CATSDQNRGRGEQFF	many	TRBD1	TRBJ2-1	TRBV24-1
TGTGCCAGCAGCCAGACTAGTTACAATGAGCAGTTCTTC	CASSQTSYNEQFF	few	.	TRBJ2-1	TRBV7-2
TGCGCCAGCAGCCGGGTCAGGGGAGGGTCCTACGAGCAGTACTTC	CASSRVRGGSYEQYF	.	.	TRBJ2-7	TRBV5-1
TGTGCCAGCAGCTTCCAGCGGCAAGAGACCCAGTACTTC	CASSFQRQETQYF	few	.	TRBJ2-5	TRBV7-2
TGTGCCATCAGTGACAGAGTGGGCTCTGGAAACACCATATATTTT	CAISDRVGSGNTIYF	.	.	TRBJ1-3	TRBV10-3
TGTGCCAGCAGCGAACAGGGAAGTGGATTCACTGAAGCTTTCTTT	CASSEQGSGFTEAFF	.	.	TRBJ1-1	TRBV7-8
TGTGCCAGCACCCCGGGACAGCCTAACTATGGCTACACCTTC	CASTPGQPNYGYTF	.	TRBD1	TRBJ1-2	TRBV6-5
TGCGCCATCAGTATCACGACAGGGGCTTCAAACATTCAGTACTTC	CAISITTGASNIQYF	few	TRBD1	TRBJ2-4	TRBV10-3
TGTGCCAGCAGGACGACAGACTATACGCAGTATTTT	CASRTTDYTQYF	few	.	TRBJ2-3	TRBV12-3/TRBV12-4
TGTGCCAGCAGCGTAGACCCCGAGGATGGGCAGCCCCAGCATTTT	CASSVDPEDGQPQHF	.	.	TRBJ1-5	TRBV9
TGCGCCAGCAGCCCGACAGGAGGGACCGGGGAGCTGTTTTTT	CASSPTGGTGELFF	few	.	TRBJ2-2	TRBV5-1
TGCAGTGCTACCAGGGGGCAAGAGACCCAGTACTTC	CSATRGQETQYF	.	TRBD1	TRBJ2-5	TRBV20-1
TGTGCCAGCAGTTATGAGGGGGGCACTGAGACCCAGTACTTC	CASSYEGGTETQYF	.	.	TRBJ2-5	TRBV6-2/TRBV6-3
TGTGCCAGCAGCTTAGGAGCACTCCTCTTGAACACTGAAGCTTTCTTT	CASSLGALLLNTEAFF	.	.	TRBJ1-1	TRBV7-2
TGTGCCAGCAGCCCCTCGGTCGGGGAGCTGTTTTTT	CASSPSVGELFF	few	.	TRBJ2-2	TRBV7-2
TGTGCCAGCAGCCTACAGGGGATCTATGGCTACACCTTC	CASSLQGIYGYTF	few	TRBD1	TRBJ1-2	TRBV7-9
TGTGCCAGCAGCCAAGTAGGGGAGGAGACCCAGTACTTC	CASSQVGEETQYF	.	.	TRBJ2-5	TRBV14
TGTGCCAGTAGGGGACGTCGACGGGAGACCCAGTACTTC	CASRGRRRETQYF	.	.	TRBJ2-5	TRBV19
TGTGCCAGCAGTTACTACACTTACGAGCAGTACTTC	CASSYYTYEQYF	.	.	TRBJ2-7	TRBV6-2/TRBV6-3
TGTGCCAGCAGCCAACGGGGGGCCGGAGAGACCCAGTACTTC	CASSQRGAGETQYF	.	.	TRBJ2-5	TRBV14
TGTGCCAGCAGCTTTCCAGGGATATTCTATGGCTACACCTTC	CASSFPGIFYGYTF	many	.	TRBJ1-2	TRBV5-6
TGTGCCAGCAGTTCCGCTGGCGGACGTCATGCCTACAATGAGCAGTTCTTC	CASSSAGGRHAYNEQFF	.	.	TRBJ2-1	TRBV28
TGTGCCATCAGTGAGTCGACACCACAGGGGGCCGCCAGCGAAGAGACCCAGTACTTC	CAISESTPQGAASEETQYF	many	TRBD1	TRBJ2-5	TRBV10-3
TGTGCCAGCAGTTGGGCGGGGGAGACCCAGTACTTC	CASSWAGETQYF	.	.	TRBJ2-5	TRBV6-5
TGTGCCAGCATGGATGCAACTCCAAGTGAAAAACTGTTTTTT	CASMDATPSEKLFF	few	.	TRBJ1-4	TRBV6-6
TGTGCCAGCAGCCCCGGAGAGGGAGGAAACATTCAGTACTTC	CASSPGEGGNIQYF	few	.	TRBJ2-4	TRBV28
TGTGCCAGTATTCCAGCGTCCGGAAACACCATATATTTT	CASIPASGNTIYF	many	.	TRBJ1-3	TRBV10-3
TGTGCCAGCAGCTTAGATGCATATTCACCCCTCCACTTT	CASSLDAYSPLHF	.	.	TRBJ1-6	TRBV7-8
TGTGCCAGCAGGCGACAGGGAGATTATCAGCCCCAGCATTTT	CASRRQGDYQPQHF	.	TRBD1	TRBJ1-5	TRBV6-2/TRBV6-3
TGTGCCAGCAGCCAAGCCGGGGATGGATACGAGCAGTACTTC	CASSQAGDGYEQYF	many	.	TRBJ2-7	TRBV4-2
TGTGCCAGCAGATGGCGGTTTGAAGCTTTCTTT	CASRWRFEAFF	many	.	TRBJ1-1	TRBV12-3/TRBV12-4
TGCGCCAGCAGCATCCGGGAGTGGGCTAATGAAAAACTGTTTTTT	CASSIREWANEKLFF	.	.	TRBJ1-4	TRBV4-1
TGTGCCATCAGGAACAGCGGGGGAGAGACCCAGTACTTC	CAIRNSGGETQYF	few	TRBD2	TRBJ2-5	TRBV10-3
TGTGCCAGCAGTTTTGGGGGGTCTGGATCGTCGACCTACGAGCAGTACTTC	CASSFGGSGSSTYEQYF	many	.	TRBJ2-7	TRBV12-3/TRBV12-4
TGCGCCAGCAGCCAAGTGGGAGCGAGACCCCTCCACTTT	CASSQVGARPLHF	.	.	TRBJ1-6	TRBV4-3
TGTGCCAGCAGCCAAGGCCCACAGCCCAATCAGCCCCAGCATTTT	CASSQGPQPNQPQHF	many	.	TRBJ1-5	TRBV3-1
TGTGCCAGCAGCACCCTCTTGACAGGGAACTATGGCTACACCTTC	CASSTLLTGNYGYTF	.	TRBD1	TRBJ1-2	TRBV5-5
TGTGCCAGCGCGGACTCCATCTCCTACGAGCAGTACTTC	CASADSISYEQYF	.	.	TRBJ2-7	TRBV3-1
TGTGCCAGCAGACTCCATTACAGGGACCTCTCTGGAAACACCATATATTTT	CASRLHYRDLSGNTIYF	few	.	TRBJ1-3	TRBV3-1
TGTGCCAGCAGTTTTGTGGGGGGGTTTGATACGCAGTATTTT	CASSFVGGFDTQYF	.	TRBD2	TRBJ2-3	TRBV12-3/TRBV12-4
TGTGCCAGCAGTCGGACAACCTACGAGCAGTACTTC	CASSRTTYEQYF	many	.	TRBJ2-7	TRBV12-3/TRBV12-4
TGTGCCAGTAGTATGAGGAGGACTAGCGGGGGAGGTGTCAATGAGCAGTTCTTC	CASSMRRTSGGGVNEQFF	.	TRBD2	TRBJ2-1	TRBV19
TGTGCCAGCAGCCAGGGGACAGGGGGCTACCAAGAGACCCAGTACTTC	CASSQGTGGYQETQYF	many	TRBD1	TRBJ2-5	TRBV14
TGTGCCAGCAGCTTATCTAGCGGGGGCGCAGATACGCAGTATTTT	CASSLSSGGADTQYF	many	TRBD2	TRBJ2-3	TRBV7-2
TGTGCCAGCAGCTCCTACAGGACTAGCGGGGGATACGAGCAGTACTTC	CASSSYRTSGGYEQYF	few	TRBD2	TRBJ2-7	TRBV5-4
TGCGCCAGCAGCTTAGGACAGTCCGAGAAGACCCAGTACTTC	CASSLGQSEKTQYF	few	.	TRBJ2-5	TRBV5-1
TGCAGTGCTAGAGATTGGGGGACAGGGAATGAAAAACTGTTTTTT	CSARDWGTGNEKLFF	few	TRBD1	TRBJ1-4	TRBV20-1
TGTGCCAGCAGTGACCGGGACTTCCACTTT	CASSDRDFHF	.	.	TRBJ1-6	TRBV2
TGTGCCAGCAGTTACAACGGGGGGGCCCCCGAGCAGTACTTC	CASSYNGGAPEQYF	.	TRBD2	TRBJ2-7	TRBV6-5
TGTGCCAGCAGCCGTACCGGGGCTAGCACAGATACGCAGTATTTT	CASSRTGASTDTQYF	few	.	TRBJ2-3	TRBV3-1
TGTGCCAGCAGCATTCCCGGGACAGTGGGATTGGAGCAGTACTTC	CASSIPGTVGLEQYF	many	TRBD1	TRBJ2-7	TRBV7-9
TGTGCCAGCAGGGACAGGTTCGAAAAACTGTTTTTT	CASRDRFEKLFF	.	TRBD1	TRBJ1-4	TRBV7-2